Following are 17 T cell receptor beta chains from one sample sequenced in a study of tumor and adjacent non-tumor tissue in lung cancer. A modified ARM-PCR protocol with three rounds of nested PCR amplified TCRbeta. TCRdb passed the multiplex PCR reads through MiXCR, listing each CDR3 protein once. The table includes approximately 100,000 distinct CDR3 sequences, 50% to 70% detected once. The template was RNA from unsorted bulk tissue. Distant lung tissue was collected more than 3 cm away from the tumor edge. The sequenced sample consisted of distant non-tumor lung tissue. The source is a man aged 55 to 70 with non-small cell lung cancer.

Concerning this clonotype: One end of the junction varies from germline; a read error may be responsible. This chain uses TRBV29-1 with TRBJ2-1; no firm D call. CDR1 is SQVTM, CDR2 ANQGSEA, per germline. The CDR3 consists of 15 residues. Written as DNA, the CDR3 is TGCAATGTTGAAGGTAAACACAGCTCCTACAATGTGCAGTTCTTC. Translation gives CNVEGKHSSYNVQFF.

In its sample, this clonotype was seen once. The junction does not match germline at one end; this may be a read error. This chain links TRBV4-3 with TRBJ2-7, with a tentative D call TRBD2 (6 bases). The germline CDR1 and CDR2 sequences are LGHNA and YSLEER. The CDR3 runs to 14 residues. Written as DNA, the CDR3 is TGTGCCTGCAGTCGGCGGGACCGCACCTACGAGCAGTACTTC. Residues: CACSRRDRTYEQYF.

Regarding this clonotype: At one of its ends the junction is not consistent with the germline gene, which may arise from a read error. The chain couples TRBV10-1 to TRBJ2-1; weak D call: TRBD1 (5 bases). Germline loops: CDR1 WNHNN, CDR2 SYGVQD (reference sequence). This CDR3 region has 16 residues. CDR3 sequence (DNA): TGCGCCAGCAGTGAGATTGGGTCAGGGTCCTACAATGAGCAGATCTTC. This sequence encodes CASSEIGSGSYNEQIF.

As concerns this clonotype: This sequence may be a read error, since a much larger clone differs from it by one base. The CDR3 does not end in the conserved phenylalanine or tryptophan, so this is likely a read error. Here the CDR3 reads CASRIDRSSYNEQFS. Written as DNA, the CDR3 is TGTGCCAGCAGGATAGACCGCAGCTCCTACAATGAGCAGTTCTCC. V usage is TRBV6-5 and J usage is TRBJ2-1; D gene unclear. Deletions cut 6 bases from V and 0 bases from J, with 12 bases between. CDR1 and CDR2 (germline): MNHEY, SVGAGI. This CDR3 has 15 amino acids.

This chain uses TRBV7-9 with TRBJ1-2; D is uncertain. V gave up 7 bases and J gave up 5 bases, with 11 bases separating them. From germline, CDR1 is SEHNR and CDR2 FQNEAQ (reference sequence). This CDR3 has 12 residues. In nucleotides, the CDR3 is TGTGCCAGCACCATGACCGAGTATGGCTACACCTTC. Residues: CASTMTEYGYTF.

On this clonotype itself: A read error is likely, as this CDR3 ends without the conserved phenylalanine or tryptophan. The limits of the CDR3 on the DNA are not certain, so only TCRdb's listed CDR3 is given. V usage is TRBV5-5 and J usage is TRBJ1-1; TRBD1 was called by the table and not checked on the DNA. Termini included, the CDR3 measures 15 amino acids. Germline V gene data show CDR1 as SGHKS and CDR2 as YYEKEE (reference sequence). The CDR3 spells CASSLEARVDSEAFL.

This clonotype was counted a few times. V gene TRBV5-1 combines with J gene TRBJ2-5; D not resolved. V lost 4 bases to trimming and J lost 5 bases, with 18 bases between them. Germline CDR1 SGHRS, CDR2 YFSETQ. This CDR3 is built from 15 residues. CDR3 amino acids: CASSPGLRRAETQYF. For the CDR3, the DNA is TGCGCCAGCAGCCCGGGCCTTAGACGCGCGGAGACCCAGTACTTC. The variable domain in full, completed from reference TRBV5-1 and TRBJ2-5, reads KAGVTQTPRYLIKTRGQQVTLSCSPISGHRSVSWYQQTPGQGLQFLFEYFSETQRNKGNFPGRFSGRQFSNSRSEMNVSTLELGDSALYLCASSPGLRRAETQYFGPGTRLLVL.

The chain carries TRBV20-1 and TRBJ2-5, with D unresolved. V was clipped by 1 base and J by 5 bases, with 11 bases between them. Germline CDR1 is DFQATT and CDR2 is SNEGSKA (reference sequence). This CDR3 spans 13 amino acids. The CDR3 sequence is CSARVGIGETQYF. CDR3 coding DNA: TGCAGTGCTAGAGTAGGAATTGGGGAGACCCAGTACTTC.

This clonotype was found once. At one of its ends the junction is not consistent with the germline gene, which may arise from a read error. This sequence joins TRBV20-1 and TRBJ1-4; possibly TRBD1 for D (5 bases). This CDR3 comprises 11 residues. Germline V gives CDR1 DFQATT, CDR2 SNEGSKA (reference sequence). The DNA of the CDR3 is TGTAGTGCGCGGGGGGGTAAAAAACTGTTTTTT. This encodes CSARGGKKLFF.

This clonotype has a count of ten or more. The CDR3 DNA reads as TGTGCCAGCAGAGGAACTCTAGCGGGAGTATGGACCGGGGAGCTGTTTTTT. It is translated as CASRGTLAGVWTGELFF. The chain uses TRBV6-2 or TRBV6-3 and TRBJ2-2; TRBD2 matches 10 bases. The CDR3 is 17 amino acids. V was clipped by 6 bases and J by 5 bases; unmatched bases: 12. CDR1 and CDR2 from the germline V gene are MNHEY and SVGEGT.

This clonotype occurred many times. The chain combines TRBV5-4 with TRBJ2-5; D is tentatively TRBD1 or TRBD2 (6 bases each). Germline CDR1 and CDR2: SGHNT and YYREEE (reference sequence). The CDR3 extends over 15 amino acids. Trimming cost V 4 bases and J 5 bases, with 18 bases left between them. The CDR3 loop is CASSAQSGAAETQYF. In DNA, the CDR3 is TGTGCCAGCAGCGCCCAGTCGGGGGCCGCGGAGACCCAGTACTTC.

The CDR3 protein is CASSSEQGADKQFF. Written as DNA, the CDR3 is TGTGCCAGCAGTTCCGAACAGGGGGCCGATAAGCAGTTCTTC. The chain employs TRBV11-2 and TRBJ2-1; 9 nucleotides line up with TRBD1. The CDR3 runs 14 residues. The germline gives CDR1 SGHAT, CDR2 FQNNGV. The V gene end was trimmed by 6 bases and the J gene end by 11 bases; junction bases not matched to a gene: 11.

Worth noting for this clonotype: This may arise from a read error, as a much more abundant clone is one base away. The V and J genes are TRBV20-1 and TRBJ2-4; TRBD1 matches 10 bases. CDR3 length: 14 amino acids. Germline CDR1 reads DFQATT; CDR2 reads SNEGSKA (reference sequence). Here the CDR3 DNA reads TGCAGTGATAGAGGACAGGGGGTGGGAAACATTCAGTACTTC. Protein: CSDRGQGVGNIQYF.

This clonotype was detected many times. This chain connects TRBV6-2 or TRBV6-3 to TRBJ2-1; D remains unclear. Trimming cost V 5 bases and J 10 bases, with 9 bases left between them. Germline CDR1 reads MNHEY; CDR2 reads SVGEGT. The CDR3 consists of 11 residues. This chain's CDR3 is CASSPTGEQFF. CDR3 coding DNA: TGTGCCAGCAGTCCGACCGGAGAGCAGTTCTTC.

A word on this clonotype: Here the CDR3 omits its conserved ending phenylalanine or tryptophan, so a read error is the likely source. This rearrangement joins TRBV6-5 to TRBJ2-1; 9 positions match TRBD2. The germline CDR1 and CDR2 sequences are MNHEY and SVGAGI. The CDR3 is made up of 15 amino acids. The CDR3 region is CSSGRPGTSINEQFY. CDR3 nucleotides: TGTTCCAGCGGTAGACCCGGGACTAGCATCAATGAGCAGTTCTAC.

This clonotype was found many times. The rearrangement joins TRBV20-1 to TRBJ1-2; no clear D gene. This CDR3 has 12 amino acids. Germline V gives CDR1 DFQATT, CDR2 SNEGSKA (reference sequence). The CDR3 nucleotides are TGCACCGCCTTCGGGCAGAGTGATGGCTACACCTTC. Translating gives CTAFGQSDGYTF.

The chain recombines TRBV5-5 with TRBJ1-6; 7 positions agree with TRBD1. Germline lookup yields CDR1 SGHKS and CDR2 YYEKEE (reference sequence). V lost 9 bases to trimming and J lost 6 bases; unmatched junction nucleotides: 12. The CDR3 has 15 amino acids. Here the CDR3 reads CAISLRQGPNSPLHF. CDR3 DNA: TGTGCCATTAGCCTTAGACAGGGACCTAATTCACCCCTCCACTTT.